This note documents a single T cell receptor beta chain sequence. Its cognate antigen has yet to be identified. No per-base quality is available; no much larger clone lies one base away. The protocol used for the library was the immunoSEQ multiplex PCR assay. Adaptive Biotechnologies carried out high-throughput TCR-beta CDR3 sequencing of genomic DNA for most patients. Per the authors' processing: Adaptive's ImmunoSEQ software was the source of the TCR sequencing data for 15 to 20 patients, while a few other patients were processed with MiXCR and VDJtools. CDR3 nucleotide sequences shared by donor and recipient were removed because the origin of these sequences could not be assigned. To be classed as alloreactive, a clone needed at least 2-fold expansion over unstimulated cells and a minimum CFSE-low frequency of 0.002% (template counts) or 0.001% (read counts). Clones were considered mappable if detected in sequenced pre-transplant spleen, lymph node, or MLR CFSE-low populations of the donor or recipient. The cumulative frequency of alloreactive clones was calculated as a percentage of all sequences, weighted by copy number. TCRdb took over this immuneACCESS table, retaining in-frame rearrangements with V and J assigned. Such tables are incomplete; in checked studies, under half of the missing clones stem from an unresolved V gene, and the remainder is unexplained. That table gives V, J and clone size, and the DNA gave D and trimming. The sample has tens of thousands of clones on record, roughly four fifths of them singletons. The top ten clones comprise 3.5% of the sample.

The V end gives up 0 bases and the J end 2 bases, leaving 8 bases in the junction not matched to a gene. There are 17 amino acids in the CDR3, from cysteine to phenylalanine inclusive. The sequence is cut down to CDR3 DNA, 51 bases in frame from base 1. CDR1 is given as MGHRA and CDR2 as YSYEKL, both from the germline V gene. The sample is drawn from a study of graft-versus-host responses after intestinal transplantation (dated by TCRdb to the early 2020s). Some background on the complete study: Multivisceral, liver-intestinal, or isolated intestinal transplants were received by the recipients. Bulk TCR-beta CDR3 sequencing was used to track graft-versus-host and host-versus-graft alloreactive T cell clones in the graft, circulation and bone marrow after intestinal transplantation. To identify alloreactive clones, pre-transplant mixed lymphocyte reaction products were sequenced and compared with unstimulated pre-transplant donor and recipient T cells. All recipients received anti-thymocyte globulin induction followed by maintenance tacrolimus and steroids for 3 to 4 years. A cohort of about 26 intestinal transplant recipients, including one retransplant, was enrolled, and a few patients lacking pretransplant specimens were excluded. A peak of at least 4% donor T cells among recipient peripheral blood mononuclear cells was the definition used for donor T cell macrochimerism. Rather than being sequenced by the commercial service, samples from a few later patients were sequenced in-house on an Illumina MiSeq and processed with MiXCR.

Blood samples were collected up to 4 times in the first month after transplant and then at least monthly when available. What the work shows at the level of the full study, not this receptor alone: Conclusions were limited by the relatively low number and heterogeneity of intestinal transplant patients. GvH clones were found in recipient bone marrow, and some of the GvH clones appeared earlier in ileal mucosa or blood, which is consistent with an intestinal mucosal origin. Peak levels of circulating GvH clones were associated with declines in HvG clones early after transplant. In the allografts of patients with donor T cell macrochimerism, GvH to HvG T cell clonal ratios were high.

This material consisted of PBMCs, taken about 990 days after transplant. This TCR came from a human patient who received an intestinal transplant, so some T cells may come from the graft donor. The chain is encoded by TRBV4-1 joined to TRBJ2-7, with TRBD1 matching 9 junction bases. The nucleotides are TGCGCCAGCAGCCAAGAGGTTTTAGGGACAGGGACCTACGAGCAGTACTTC. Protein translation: CASSQEVLGTGTYEQYF.